These T cell receptor beta chains were read from a single sample in a study of CD8 T cells in Susac syndrome. TCRdb used MiXCR to reprocess the immunoSEQ multiplex PCR reads, holding one entry per CDR3 protein. The sample contains more than 150,000 distinct CDR3 sequences, under 95% of which appear only once. Sequenced material: CD4+ T cells from PBMCs. The receptors shown here come from a human donor in good health. Each CDR3 is given with its conserved first and last residue. D genes are given only for firm matches. Size tells how often a clone was seen (once, few, many) or the class of an expanded clone, and some rows leave it out.

>NA|TRBJ1-5|once|TRBV5-1
CASSADLEEPQHF
TGCGCCAGCAGCGCTGACCTGGAGGAGCCCCAGCATTTT
>TRBD1|TRBJ2-7|NA|TRBV6-5
CASSQDRGFYEQYF
TGTGCCAGCAGCCAGGACAGGGGGTTTTACGAGCAGTACTTC
>TRBD1|TRBJ2-5|NA|TRBV5-1
CASGGQGIRPQYF
TGCGCCAGCGGAGGACAGGGCATCAGGCCCCAGTACTTC
>NA|TRBJ2-5|NA|TRBV10-2
CASRPRMGEAQETQYF
TGCGCCAGCAGACCCCGGATGGGGGAAGCGCAAGAGACCCAGTACTTC
>NA|TRBJ1-1|NA|TRBV28
CASRLREGTEAFF
TGTGCCAGCAGATTAAGGGAGGGCACTGAAGCTTTCTTT
>NA|TRBJ2-2|once|TRBV7-2
CASSLGDRARLFF
TGTGCCAGCAGCTTAGGGGACCGGGCTCGGCTGTTTTTT
>NA|TRBJ2-1|NA|TRBV7-9
CASSSPGTVYNEQFF
TGTGCCAGCAGCTCACCCGGGACCGTCTACAATGAGCAGTTCTTC
>NA|TRBJ1-1|NA|TRBV28
CASSLSAVEAFF
TGTGCCAGCAGTTTATCGGCCGTTGAAGCTTTCTTT
>TRBD1|TRBJ1-5|NA|TRBV18
CASSRTGGDQPQHF
TGTGCCAGCTCACGGACAGGGGGGGATCAGCCCCAGCATTTT
>TRBD2|TRBJ2-1|NA|TRBV15
CATSRFGGGGTEQFF
TGTGCCACCAGCAGATTCGGCGGGGGGGGAACGGAGCAGTTCTTC
>NA|TRBJ2-5|NA|TRBV7-2
CASSLGGMEETQYF
TGTGCCAGCAGCTTAGGTGGTATGGAAGAGACCCAGTACTTC
>NA|TRBJ1-5|NA|TRBV29-1
CSVTLWGTESNQPQLF
TGCAGCGTGACCCTCTGGGGGACGGAAAGCAATCAGCCCCAGCTTTTT
>NA|TRBJ1-1|NA|TRBV7-2
CASSKRANTEAFF
TGTGCCAGCAGCAAACGGGCGAACACTGAAGCTTTCTTT
>NA|TRBJ2-2|NA|TRBV6-2/TRBV6-3
CASGPEWELFF
TGTGCCAGCGGACCAGAGTGGGAGCTGTTTTTT
>TRBD1|TRBJ2-1|NA|TRBV19
CASRPGQGRVNEQFF
TGTGCCAGTAGGCCGGGACAGGGGAGGGTCAATGAGCAGTTCTTC
>TRBD1|TRBJ1-1|NA|TRBV20-1
CSARQTGVAFF
TGCAGTGCTAGACAGACAGGGGTCGCTTTCTTT
>NA|TRBJ2-7|NA|TRBV5-4
CASSPALLSSYEQYF
TGTGCCAGCAGCCCTGCCCTACTTAGCTCCTACGAGCAGTACTTC
>NA|TRBJ2-4|NA|TRBV28
CASSSTAPAKNIQYF
TGTGCCAGCAGTAGTACGGCTCCAGCCAAAAACATTCAGTACTTC
>TRBD1|TRBJ1-4|NA|TRBV7-8
CASSFLRAIAGTAEKLFF
TGTGCCAGCAGCTTCTTACGGGCCATAGCCGGGACAGCCGAAAAACTGTTTTTT
>NA|TRBJ1-5|NA|TRBV28
CASSPRRDHSNQPQHF
TGTGCCAGCAGTCCCCGGCGGGACCATAGCAATCAGCCCCAGCATTTT
>NA|TRBJ2-7|NA|TRBV10-1
CASSEGPRPGWEQYF
TGCGCCAGCAGTGAGGGTCCCAGGCCCGGGTGGGAGCAGTACTTC
>NA|TRBJ1-1|NA|TRBV7-9
CASSLGFGQGGAFF
TGTGCCAGCAGCTTAGGTTTTGGGCAGGGCGGGGCTTTCTTT
>NA|TRBJ2-1|NA|TRBV6-5
CASILRPGFGEQFF
TGTGCCAGCATCCTTAGACCAGGGTTCGGTGAGCAGTTCTTC
>NA|TRBJ2-1|once|TRBV28
CASSLWAGNSYNEQFF
TGTGCCAGCAGTTTATGGGCAGGGAACTCCTACAATGAGCAGTTCTTC
>NA|TRBJ2-5|NA|TRBV20-1
CSARGWTDQETQYF
TGCAGTGCTAGAGGATGGACTGATCAAGAGACCCAGTACTTC
>TRBD1|TRBJ1-5|NA|TRBV10-3
CAISSGTGGRQPQHF
TGTGCCATCAGTAGTGGGACAGGGGGCCGTCAGCCCCAGCATTTT
>NA|TRBJ2-5|NA|TRBV29-1
CSGRQDLAETQYF
TGCAGCGGCCGGCAGGACCTCGCGGAGACCCAGTACTTC
>NA|TRBJ2-2|NA|TRBV27
CASSSGPPRTGELFF
TGTGCCAGCAGTTCAGGCCCCCCACGCACCGGGGAGCTGTTTTTT
>TRBD2|TRBJ2-4|NA|TRBV20-1
CSARDRAGGRGNIQYF
TGCAGTGCTAGAGATCGAGCGGGGGGCCGAGGGAACATTCAGTACTTC
>NA|TRBJ2-3|NA|TRBV4-1
CASSRQPRELITDTQYF
TGCGCCAGCAGCCGACAACCGCGGGAATTAATCACAGATACGCAGTATTTT
>NA|TRBJ1-3|NA|TRBV28
CASSLPGAGNTIYF
TGTGCCAGCAGTTTACCCGGGGCTGGAAACACCATATATTTT
>TRBD2|TRBJ2-1|NA|TRBV29-1
CSAWTSGRAYNEQFF
TGCAGCGCCTGGACTAGCGGGAGGGCCTACAATGAGCAGTTCTTC
>TRBD1|TRBJ2-4|NA|TRBV18
CASSRDRAENIQYF
TGTGCCAGCTCCCGGGACAGAGCAGAAAACATTCAGTACTTC
>NA|TRBJ2-7|NA|TRBV7-9
CASSLGEGREQYF
TGTGCCAGCAGCTTAGGTGAAGGTCGCGAGCAGTACTTC
>TRBD1|TRBJ2-3|NA|TRBV23-1
CASSHRDSYTDTQYF
TGCGCCAGCAGTCATCGGGACAGCTACACAGATACGCAGTATTTT
>NA|TRBJ2-6|NA|TRBV28
CASSLVGRGANVLTF
TGTGCCAGCAGTTTAGTGGGGCGTGGGGCCAACGTCCTGACTTTC
>NA|TRBJ2-1|NA|TRBV6-5
CASSGYNKNEQFF
TGTGCCAGCTCCGGGTATAATAAAAATGAGCAGTTCTTC
>TRBD1|TRBJ2-1|NA|TRBV3-1
CASSPYRGNEQFF
TGTGCCAGCAGCCCCTACAGGGGGAATGAGCAGTTCTTC
>NA|TRBJ2-5|once|TRBV28
CASSLREPARETQYF
TGTGCCAGCAGTCTCCGGGAGCCAGCCCGGGAGACCCAGTACTTC
>TRBD1|TRBJ2-5|once|TRBV28
CASTSYGQGAQETQYF
TGTGCCAGCACCAGCTATGGACAGGGGGCTCAAGAGACCCAGTACTTC
>NA|TRBJ1-1|NA|TRBV14
CASSPGAGRGTTEAFF
TGTGCCAGCAGCCCCGGGGCAGGCCGTGGGACCACTGAAGCTTTCTTT
>TRBD1|TRBJ2-5|NA|TRBV11-2
CASSHRDRARETQYF
TGTGCCAGCAGCCATAGGGACAGGGCGAGAGAGACCCAGTACTTC
>NA|TRBJ2-7|NA|TRBV30
CAWSGGQHYEQYF
TGTGCCTGGAGTGGAGGACAGCACTACGAGCAGTACTTC
>TRBD2|TRBJ2-1|NA|TRBV28
CASSLPVLAETNEQFF
TGTGCCAGCAGTTTACCCGTACTAGCGGAAACCAATGAGCAGTTCTTC
>NA|TRBJ2-7|NA|TRBV3-1
CASSQLNSYEQYF
TGTGCCAGCAGCCAACTGAACTCCTACGAGCAGTACTTC
>TRBD2|TRBJ2-1|NA|TRBV20-1
CSATTSGRYNEQFF
TGCAGTGCCACGACTAGCGGGCGCTACAATGAGCAGTTCTTC
>TRBD2|TRBJ2-3|NA|TRBV5-1
CASSYDFSSGNTDTQYF
TGCGCCAGCAGCTATGACTTCTCTAGCGGGAACACAGATACGCAGTATTTT